A selection of T cell receptor beta chains follows, all from one sample in a study of cytomegalovirus exposure and HLA in healthy donors. The table came from immunoSEQ multiplex PCR; TCRdb's copy has only in-frame clones and leaves some out. Its table records about 120,000 clones. Sequenced sample: PBMCs. The receptors stem from a woman aged 40 to 50 in good health and CMV-seropositive. Each CDR3 is given with its conserved first and last residue. A D gene is named only where the DNA matches it firmly.

V gene: TRBV19
D gene: TRBD2
J gene: TRBJ2-5
CDR3 DNA: TGTGCCAGTAGTATGGGACTAGTCGCGGAGACCCAGTACTTC
CDR3 protein: CASSMGLVAETQYF

V gene: TRBV7-2
D gene: TRBD2
J gene: TRBJ2-3
CDR3 DNA: TGTGCCAGCAGCTTACAGGCTAGCGGGAGAGTCTCAGATACGCAGTATTTT
CDR3 protein: CASSLQASGRVSDTQYF

V gene: TRBV15
D gene: TRBD1
J gene: TRBJ1-3
CDR3 DNA: TGTGCCACCAGCAAATCGGGGACAGCCGGAAACACCATATATTTT
CDR3 protein: CATSKSGTAGNTIYF

V gene: TRBV7-2
D gene: -
J gene: TRBJ2-2
CDR3 DNA: TGTGCCAGCAGCTCATTCGGGGGAGGCGGGGAGCTGTTTTTT
CDR3 protein: CASSSFGGGGELFF

V gene: TRBV2
D gene: TRBD1
J gene: TRBJ1-5
CDR3 DNA: TGTGCCAGCAGCCAGGGACAGGGTGGAGTTCAGCCCCAGCATTTT
CDR3 protein: CASSQGQGGVQPQHF

V gene: TRBV5-1
D gene: -
J gene: TRBJ2-3
CDR3 DNA: TGCGCCAGCAGCTTGGGCTTGGACTCAAACGTCGATACGCAGTATTTT
CDR3 protein: CASSLGLDSNVDTQYF

V gene: TRBV2
D gene: -
J gene: TRBJ1-1
CDR3 DNA: TGTGCCAGCAGCCCCACGGCGGTAGGTGAAGCTTTCTTT
CDR3 protein: CASSPTAVGEAFF

V gene: TRBV19
D gene: TRBD2
J gene: TRBJ2-3
CDR3 DNA: TGTGCCAGTAGTCTAGCGGGAGTGGTAACAGATACGCAGTATTTT
CDR3 protein: CASSLAGVVTDTQYF

V gene: TRBV27
D gene: TRBD2
J gene: TRBJ2-1
CDR3 DNA: TGTGCCAGCAGTTTGGGGCAAATGGGAGCGGGGCGCAATGAGCAGTTCTTC
CDR3 protein: CASSLGQMGAGRNEQFF

V gene: TRBV7-2
D gene: TRBD2
J gene: TRBJ2-7
CDR3 DNA: TGTGCCAGCAGCTCAGCAAGACTAGCGGGAGTCATCGAGCAGTACTTC
CDR3 protein: CASSSARLAGVIEQYF

V gene: TRBV4-1
D gene: -
J gene: TRBJ1-2
CDR3 DNA: TGCGCCAGCAGCCAAGATCCCGGCTATGGCTACACCTTC
CDR3 protein: CASSQDPGYGYTF

V gene: TRBV6-5
D gene: TRBD2
J gene: TRBJ2-1
CDR3 DNA: TGTGCCAGCAGTACCGGACTAGTCTACAATGAGCAGTTCTTC
CDR3 protein: CASSTGLVYNEQFF

V gene: TRBV5-1
D gene: TRBD2
J gene: TRBJ2-7
CDR3 DNA: TGCGCCAGCAGCTTGGCCGGGGGAGGGCCTTCCGAGCAGTACTTC
CDR3 protein: CASSLAGGGPSEQYF

V gene: TRBV2
D gene: -
J gene: TRBJ1-4
CDR3 DNA: TGTGCCAGCAGACCGACAGAGGCTAATGAAAAACTGTTTTTT
CDR3 protein: CASRPTEANEKLFF

V gene: TRBV30
D gene: TRBD1
J gene: TRBJ1-5
CDR3 DNA: TGTGCCTGGAACGACAGGGAGGCTCAGCCCCAGCATTTT
CDR3 protein: CAWNDREAQPQHF

V gene: TRBV29-1
D gene: TRBD2
J gene: TRBJ2-1
CDR3 DNA: TGCAGCGCCGCCCCTAGCGGGAGGGCTTCTTACAATGAGCAGTTCTTC
CDR3 protein: CSAAPSGRASYNEQFF

V gene: TRBV30
D gene: -
J gene: TRBJ1-5
CDR3 DNA: TGTGCCTGGAGCACAGGGCAAGCACCGAATCAGCCCCAGCATTTT
CDR3 protein: CAWSTGQAPNQPQHF

V gene: TRBV5-1
D gene: TRBD2
J gene: TRBJ2-1
CDR3 DNA: TGCGCCAGCGATCCGGGAGGAAGGGATGAGCAGTTCTTC
CDR3 protein: CASDPGGRDEQFF

V gene: TRBV29-1
D gene: TRBD2
J gene: TRBJ2-1
CDR3 DNA: TGCAGCGTTCGAAGGCTAGCGGGAGACTACAATGAGCAGTTCTTC
CDR3 protein: CSVRRLAGDYNEQFF

V gene: TRBV28
D gene: TRBD1
J gene: TRBJ2-1
CDR3 DNA: TGTGCCAGCAGTTCCGGGACAGGGACTAATCTCCTCCACAATGAGCAGTTCTTC
CDR3 protein: CASSSGTGTNLLHNEQFF

V gene: TRBV19
D gene: TRBD1
J gene: TRBJ1-4
CDR3 DNA: TGTGCCAGTAGTCGACAGGGATCTGAAAAACTGTTTTTT
CDR3 protein: CASSRQGSEKLFF

V gene: TRBV5-6
D gene: -
J gene: TRBJ1-5
CDR3 DNA: TGTGCCAGCAGCTTGGGCAGGGGATTGCATCAGCCCCAGCATTTT
CDR3 protein: CASSLGRGLHQPQHF

V gene: TRBV10-1
D gene: -
J gene: TRBJ1-1
CDR3 DNA: TGCGCCAGCAGTGAGTCGATGGCGAACACTGAAGCTTTCTTT
CDR3 protein: CASSESMANTEAFF

V gene: TRBV21-1
D gene: -
J gene: TRBJ2-7
CDR3 DNA: TGTGCCAGCAGAAGGGACAGGGACTTCTACGAGCAGTACTTC
CDR3 protein: CASRRDRDFYEQYF

V gene: TRBV5-1
D gene: -
J gene: TRBJ1-1
CDR3 DNA: TGCGCCAGCAGCCTCCGGACTATCCCCCAGTCTGAAGCTTTCTTT
CDR3 protein: CASSLRTIPQSEAFF

V gene: TRBV10-3
D gene: -
J gene: TRBJ1-2
CDR3 DNA: TGTGCCATCAGAATAACAGGAGATCACTATGGCTACACCTTC
CDR3 protein: CAIRITGDHYGYTF

V gene: TRBV27
D gene: TRBD2
J gene: TRBJ2-3
CDR3 DNA: TGTGCCAGCAGTTCACTAGCGGAGGGCACAGATACGCAGTATTTT
CDR3 protein: CASSSLAEGTDTQYF

V gene: TRBV6-5
D gene: -
J gene: TRBJ1-2
CDR3 DNA: TGTGCCAGCAGTTACTCCGGGGGGCGGGATGGCTACACCTTC
CDR3 protein: CASSYSGGRDGYTF